This record concerns one T cell receptor beta chain sequence. Primers targeting TRAV and TRBV primed first-strand cDNA, covering alpha and beta chains. The authors ran about 18 PCR cycles to amplify TCRs with a constant-region primer and V-primer adapter. A single record per CDR3 protein comes from TCRdb applying MiXCR to the reads. This sample has tens of thousands of distinct CDR3 sequences, with about 23% found just once. This specimen comes from a study of low-dose radiotherapy and immunotherapy resistance in tumors. Background on the study: One day prior to radiation and immunotherapy, intravenous cyclophosphamide at 200 mg/m2 was given, repeated every two weeks. Aspirin was taken orally at 300 mg daily by patients, and this continued for four cycles from cycle 1 day 1.

Germline-derived CDR1 and CDR2 are SGHNT and YYREEE (reference sequence). The germline V and J ends were trimmed by 7 bases and 2 bases, with 16 bases remaining between them. This CDR3 comprises 14 residues. Time point indicated: before trial treatment. Each donor was administered nivolumab, ipilimumab, aspirin, low-dose cyclophosphamide and low-dose radiotherapy. As a condition of eligibility, patients had advanced solid tumors lacking tumor-infiltrating lymphocytes. Source: PBMCs, taken before treatment. The chain carries TRBV5-4 and TRBJ2-7, with TRBD2 as a possible D gene (5 bases). This sequence was found in a male donor with prostate cancer. The CDR3 protein is CASGRGAETYEQYF. CDR3 nucleotides: TGTGCCAGCGGCCGGGGTGCAGAGACCTACGAGCAGTACTTC.